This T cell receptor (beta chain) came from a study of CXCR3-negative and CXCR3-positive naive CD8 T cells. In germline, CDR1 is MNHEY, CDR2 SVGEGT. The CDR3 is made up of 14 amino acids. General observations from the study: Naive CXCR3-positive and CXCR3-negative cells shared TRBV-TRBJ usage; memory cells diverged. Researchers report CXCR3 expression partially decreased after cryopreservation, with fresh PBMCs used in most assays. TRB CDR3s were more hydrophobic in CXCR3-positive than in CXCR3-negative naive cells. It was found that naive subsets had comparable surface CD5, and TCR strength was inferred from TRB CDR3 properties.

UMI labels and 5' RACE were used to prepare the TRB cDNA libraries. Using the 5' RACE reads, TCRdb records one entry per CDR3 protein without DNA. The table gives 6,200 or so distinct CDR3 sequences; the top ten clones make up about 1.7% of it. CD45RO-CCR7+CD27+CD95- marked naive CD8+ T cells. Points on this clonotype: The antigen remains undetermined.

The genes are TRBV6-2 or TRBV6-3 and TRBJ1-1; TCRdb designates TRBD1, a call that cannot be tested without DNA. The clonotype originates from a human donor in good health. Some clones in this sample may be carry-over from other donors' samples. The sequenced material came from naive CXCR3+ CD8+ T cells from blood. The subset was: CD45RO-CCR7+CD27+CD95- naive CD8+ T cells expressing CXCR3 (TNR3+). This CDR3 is CASSSTAMNTEAFF.